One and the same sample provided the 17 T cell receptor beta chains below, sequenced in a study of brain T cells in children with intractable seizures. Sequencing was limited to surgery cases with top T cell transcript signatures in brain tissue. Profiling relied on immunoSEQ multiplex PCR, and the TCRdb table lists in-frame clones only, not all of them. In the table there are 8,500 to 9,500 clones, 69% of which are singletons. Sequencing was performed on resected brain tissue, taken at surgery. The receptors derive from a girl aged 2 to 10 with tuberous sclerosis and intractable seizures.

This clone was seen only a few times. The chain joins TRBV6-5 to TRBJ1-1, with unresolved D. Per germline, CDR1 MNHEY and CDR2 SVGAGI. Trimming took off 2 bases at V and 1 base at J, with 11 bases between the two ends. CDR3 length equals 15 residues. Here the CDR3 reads CASSYRAPRNTEAFF. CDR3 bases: TGTGCCAGCAGTTACAGGGCTCCCAGGAACACTGAAGCTTTCTTT.

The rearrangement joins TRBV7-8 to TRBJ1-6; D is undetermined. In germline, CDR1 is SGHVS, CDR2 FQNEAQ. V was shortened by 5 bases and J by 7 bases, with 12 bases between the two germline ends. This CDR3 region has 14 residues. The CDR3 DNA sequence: TGTGCCAGCAGCACCAAATTGGGGAATTCACCCCTCCACTTT. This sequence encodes CASSTKLGNSPLHF.

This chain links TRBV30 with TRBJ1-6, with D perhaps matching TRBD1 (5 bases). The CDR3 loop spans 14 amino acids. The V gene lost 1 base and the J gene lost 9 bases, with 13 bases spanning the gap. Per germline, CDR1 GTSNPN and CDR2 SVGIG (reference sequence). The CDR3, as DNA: TGTGCCTGGAGTGGCGTCGGGGCTGCTTCACCCCTCCACTTT. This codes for CAWSGVGAASPLHF.

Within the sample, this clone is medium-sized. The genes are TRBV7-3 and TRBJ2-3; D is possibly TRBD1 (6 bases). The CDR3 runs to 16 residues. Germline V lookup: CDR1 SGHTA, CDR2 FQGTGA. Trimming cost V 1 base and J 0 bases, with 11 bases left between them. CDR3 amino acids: CASSLRPRGSTDTQYF. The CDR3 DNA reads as TGTGCCAGCAGCTTAAGACCCAGGGGTAGCACAGATACGCAGTATTTT.

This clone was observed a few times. The CDR3 coding sequence is TGTGCCAGCAGCAAATTTGGGGGCAATGAGCAGTTCTTC. This translates into CASSKFGGNEQFF. The chain combines TRBV21-1 with TRBJ2-1. TRBV21-1 is labeled a pseudogene. CDR3 size: 13 residues.

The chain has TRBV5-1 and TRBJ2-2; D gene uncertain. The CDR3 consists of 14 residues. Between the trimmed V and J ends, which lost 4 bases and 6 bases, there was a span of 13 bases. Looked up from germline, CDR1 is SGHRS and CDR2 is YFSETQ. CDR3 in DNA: TGCGCCAGCAGCCCCCCCCTAAGGTCCGGGGAGCTGTTTTTT. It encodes CASSPPLRSGELFF. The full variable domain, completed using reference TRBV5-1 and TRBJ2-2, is KAGVTQTPRYLIKTRGQQVTLSCSPISGHRSVSWYQQTPGQGLQFLFEYFSETQRNKGNFPGRFSGRQFSNSRSEMNVSTLELGDSALYLCASSPPLRSGELFFGEGSRLTVL.

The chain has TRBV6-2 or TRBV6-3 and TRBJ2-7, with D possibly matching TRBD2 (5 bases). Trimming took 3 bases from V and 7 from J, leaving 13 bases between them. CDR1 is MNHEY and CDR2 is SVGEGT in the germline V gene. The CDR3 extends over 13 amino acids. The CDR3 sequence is CASSYRGRGEQYV. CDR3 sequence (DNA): TGTGCCAGCAGTTATCGAGGCAGAGGGGAGCAGTACGTC.

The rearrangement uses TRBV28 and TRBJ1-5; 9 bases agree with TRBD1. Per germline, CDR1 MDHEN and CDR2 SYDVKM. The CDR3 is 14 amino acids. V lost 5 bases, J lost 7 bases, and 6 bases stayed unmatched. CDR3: CASSPDRGGQPQHF. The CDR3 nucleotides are TGTGCCAGCAGTCCGGACAGGGGCGGGCAGCCCCAGCATTTT.

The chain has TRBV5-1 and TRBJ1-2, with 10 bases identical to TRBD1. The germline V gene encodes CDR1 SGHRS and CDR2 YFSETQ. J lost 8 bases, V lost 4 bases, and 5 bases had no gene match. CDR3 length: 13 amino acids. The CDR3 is CASSIDRGRGYTF. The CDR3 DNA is TGCGCCAGCAGCATCGACAGGGGGCGAGGCTACACCTTC.

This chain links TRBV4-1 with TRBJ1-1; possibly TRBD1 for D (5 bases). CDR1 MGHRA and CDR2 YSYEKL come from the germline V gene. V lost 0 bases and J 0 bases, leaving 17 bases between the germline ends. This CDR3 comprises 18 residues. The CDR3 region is CASSQEGVTAEMNTEAFF. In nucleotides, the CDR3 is TGCGCCAGCAGCCAAGAAGGAGTGACAGCCGAAATGAACACTGAAGCTTTCTTT.

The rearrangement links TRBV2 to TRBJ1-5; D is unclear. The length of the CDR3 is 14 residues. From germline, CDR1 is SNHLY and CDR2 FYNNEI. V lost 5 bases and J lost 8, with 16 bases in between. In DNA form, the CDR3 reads TGTGCCAGCAGTCCGGACCAGGCGTTCAAGCCCCAGCATTTT. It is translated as CASSPDQAFKPQHF. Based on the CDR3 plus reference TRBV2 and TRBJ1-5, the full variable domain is EPEVTQTPSHQVTQMGQEVILRCVPISNHLYFYWYRQILGQKVEFLVSFYNNEISEKSEIFDDQFSVERPDGSNFTLKIRSTKLEDSAMYFCASSPDQAFKPQHFGDGTRLSIL.

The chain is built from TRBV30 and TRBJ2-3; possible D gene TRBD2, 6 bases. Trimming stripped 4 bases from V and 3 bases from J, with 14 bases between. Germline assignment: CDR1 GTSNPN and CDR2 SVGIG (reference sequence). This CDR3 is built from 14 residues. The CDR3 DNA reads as TGTGCCTGGAATCCGGGGGTGCTGACAGATACGCAGTATTTT. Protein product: CAWNPGVLTDTQYF.

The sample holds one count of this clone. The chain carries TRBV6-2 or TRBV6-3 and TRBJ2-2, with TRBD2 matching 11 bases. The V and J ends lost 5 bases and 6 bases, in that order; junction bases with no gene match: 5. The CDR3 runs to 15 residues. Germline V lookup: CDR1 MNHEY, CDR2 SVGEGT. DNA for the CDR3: TGTGCCAGCAGTATTAGCGGGGGGGCAGCCGGGGAGCTGTTTTTT. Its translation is CASSISGGAAGELFF.

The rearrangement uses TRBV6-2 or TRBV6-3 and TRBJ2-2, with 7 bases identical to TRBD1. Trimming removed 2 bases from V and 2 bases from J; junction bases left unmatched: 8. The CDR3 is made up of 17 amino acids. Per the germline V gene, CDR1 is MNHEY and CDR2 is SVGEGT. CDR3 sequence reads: CASSYGFRGINTGELFF. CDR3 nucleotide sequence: TGTGCCAGCAGTTACGGTTTCAGGGGGATTAACACCGGGGAGCTGTTTTTT.

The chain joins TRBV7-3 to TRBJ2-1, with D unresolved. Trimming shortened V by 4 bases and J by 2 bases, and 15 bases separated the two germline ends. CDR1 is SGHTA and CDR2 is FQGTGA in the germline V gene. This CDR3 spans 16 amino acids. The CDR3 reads CASSSQHRYPYNEQFF. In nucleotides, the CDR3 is TGTGCCAGCAGCTCGCAACACCGATACCCCTACAATGAGCAGTTCTTC.

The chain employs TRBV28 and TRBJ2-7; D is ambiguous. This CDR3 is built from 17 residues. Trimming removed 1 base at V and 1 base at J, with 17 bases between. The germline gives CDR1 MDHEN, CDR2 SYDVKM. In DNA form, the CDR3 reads TGTGCCAGCAGTTTATCCCCAGCGCAACACAATTCCTACGAGCAGTACTTC. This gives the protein CASSLSPAQHNSYEQYF.

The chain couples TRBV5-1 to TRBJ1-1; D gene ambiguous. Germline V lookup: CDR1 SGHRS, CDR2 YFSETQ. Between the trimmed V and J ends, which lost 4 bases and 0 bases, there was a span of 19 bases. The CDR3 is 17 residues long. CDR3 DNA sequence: TGCGCCAGCAGCGCAACGCCTCGACAACACATGAACACTGAAGCTTTCTTT. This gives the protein CASSATPRQHMNTEAFF.